This T cell receptor beta chain derives from a study of OX40 agonist ivuxolimab in advanced cancers. Findings and caveats of the study: Relative to CD4+ cells, CD8+ T cells on average had more expanded clones. Expanded peripheral T-cell antigen specificity went undetermined.

Clones were sequenced by immunoSEQ multiplex PCR, and TCRdb holds only the in-frame ones, with some missing. The data hold 45,000 or so clones, with around 80% observed a single time. Concerning this clone: The antigen is not known.

This CDR3 has 14 amino acids. Between the trimmed V and J ends, which lost 3 bases and 3 bases, there was a span of 8 bases. Germline V gene data show CDR1 as SGHAT and CDR2 as FQNNGV. The sample in question was CD4+ or CD8+ T cells sorted from blood, obtained in a trial of the OX40 agonist ivuxolimab. This chain connects TRBV11-2 to TRBJ2-2; D call uncertain. The clonotype was recovered from an adult with an advanced solid tumor such as melanoma, head and neck, liver or kidney cancer. DNA of the CDR3: TGTGCCAGCAGCTTCGGTGGGGACACCGGGGAGCTGTTTTTT. This translates into CASSFGGDTGELFF.